This TCR beta chain stems from a study of identical twins. MiXCR, applied by TCRdb to the 5' RACE reads, yields one record per CDR3 protein. The repertoire holds 650,000 to 800,000 distinct CDR3 sequences, 8.6% seen once, with roughly 0.97% in the top ten. These data also featured in a second study, about yellow fever vaccine responses in identical twins.

The clonotype originates from a woman between 18 and 29 years old in good health. The sample consisted of PBMCs.

This CDR3 is CASSPGTGMNTGELFF. The CDR3 DNA sequence: TGTGCCAGCAGCCCTGGGACAGGGATGAACACCGGGGAGCTGTTTTTT. The chain carries TRBV5-8 and TRBJ2-2; TRBD1 matches at 9 bases. The germline CDR1 and CDR2 sequences are SGHTS and YDEGEE. This CDR3 region has 16 residues. After removal of 4 bases from V and 1 base from J, the junction contained 5 bases not matched to a gene. The whole variable domain, remainder taken from reference TRBV5-8 and TRBJ2-2, is EAGVTQSPTHLIKTRGQQATLRCSPISGHTSVYWYQQALGLGLQFLLWYDEGEERNRGNFPPRFSGRQFPNYSSELNVNALELEDSALYLCASSPGTGMNTGELFFGEGSRLTVL.